These T cell receptor beta chains were read from a single sample in a study of T cell changes during pregnancy in multiple sclerosis. The protocol was immunoSEQ multiplex PCR, while the TCRdb copy is restricted to in-frame clones and leaves out a portion. The data hold about 93,000 clones, with roughly 89% observed a single time. The sequencing used peripheral blood, collected after pregnancy. The origin of the receptors is a female donor in good health, enrolled as a control in a pregnancy study. CDR3s include the opening cysteine and the closing phenylalanine or tryptophan. A D gene is named only where the DNA matches it firmly. Expanded clones get a size class; other rows say once, few or many, or leave the size out.

j_call: TRBJ1-1; v_call: TRBV2; d_call: TRBD1; clone_size: .; cdr3_aa: CASSERAGRGHTEAFF; cdr3_nt: TGTGCCAGCAGTGAAAGGGCGGGCAGGGGGCACACTGAAGCTTTCTTT
j_call: TRBJ2-2; v_call: TRBV15; d_call: .; clone_size: .; cdr3_aa: CATSRDPTSPGELFF; cdr3_nt: TGTGCCACCAGCAGAGACCCGACTAGTCCCGGGGAGCTGTTTTTT
j_call: TRBJ2-7; v_call: TRBV18; d_call: TRBD1; clone_size: once; cdr3_aa: CASSPGTGTYEQYF; cdr3_nt: TGTGCCAGCTCACCAGGGACAGGGACCTACGAGCAGTACTTC
j_call: TRBJ2-5; v_call: TRBV5-1; d_call: TRBD1; clone_size: .; cdr3_aa: CASSLWTGQETQYF; cdr3_nt: TGCGCCAGCAGCCTCTGGACAGGTCAAGAGACCCAGTACTTC
j_call: TRBJ2-1; v_call: TRBV6-4; d_call: .; clone_size: .; cdr3_aa: CASSEGNFDLINEQFF; cdr3_nt: TGTGCCAGCAGTGAGGGCAATTTCGACCTGATCAATGAGCAGTTCTTC
j_call: TRBJ2-7; v_call: TRBV19; d_call: .; clone_size: .; cdr3_aa: CASSIDGGYYEQYF; cdr3_nt: TGTGCCAGTAGTATAGACGGGGGTTACTACGAGCAGTACTTC
j_call: TRBJ1-5; v_call: TRBV5-1; d_call: .; clone_size: .; cdr3_aa: CASSLGGGQPQHF; cdr3_nt: TGCGCCAGCAGCTTGGGAGGTGGTCAGCCCCAGCATTTT
j_call: TRBJ2-1; v_call: TRBV2; d_call: TRBD1; clone_size: once; cdr3_aa: CATLPGQTYNEQFF; cdr3_nt: TGTGCCACGCTCCCGGGACAGACCTACAATGAGCAGTTCTTC
j_call: TRBJ2-2; v_call: TRBV5-1; d_call: .; clone_size: .; cdr3_aa: CASSSDSRDGELFF; cdr3_nt: TGCGCCAGCAGCTCCGATAGCCGGGACGGGGAGCTGTTTTTT
j_call: TRBJ1-5; v_call: TRBV7-9; d_call: TRBD1; clone_size: .; cdr3_aa: CASSLGTEYSNQPQHF; cdr3_nt: TGTGCCAGCAGTTTAGGGACAGAGTATAGCAATCAGCCCCAGCATTTT
j_call: TRBJ2-7; v_call: TRBV13; d_call: .; clone_size: .; cdr3_aa: CASSQSDATASYEQYF; cdr3_nt: TGTGCCAGCAGCCAGAGTGATGCGACAGCCAGTTACGAGCAGTACTTC
j_call: TRBJ1-6; v_call: TRBV4-3; d_call: TRBD1; clone_size: .; cdr3_aa: CASSPKQGQYNSPLHF; cdr3_nt: TGCGCCAGCAGCCCGAAACAGGGACAGTATAATTCACCCCTCCACTTT
j_call: TRBJ1-3; v_call: TRBV6-6; d_call: TRBD1; clone_size: .; cdr3_aa: CASSLQRTGDGNTIYF; cdr3_nt: TGTGCCAGCAGCCTACAACGAACAGGGGACGGAAACACCATATATTTT
j_call: TRBJ1-1; v_call: TRBV11-3; d_call: TRBD1; clone_size: .; cdr3_aa: CASSSQGANTEAFF; cdr3_nt: TGTGCCAGCAGCTCCCAGGGGGCTAACACTGAAGCTTTCTTT
j_call: TRBJ1-4; v_call: TRBV29-1; d_call: .; clone_size: .; cdr3_aa: CSIRGGGEINEKLFF; cdr3_nt: TGCAGCATTCGGGGGGGCGGAGAGATTAATGAAAAACTGTTTTTT
j_call: TRBJ2-7; v_call: TRBV4-2; d_call: TRBD1; clone_size: .; cdr3_aa: CASSQDLTGGRYEQYF; cdr3_nt: TGTGCCAGCAGCCAAGATCTGACAGGGGGACGCTACGAGCAGTACTTC
j_call: TRBJ2-5; v_call: TRBV7-9; d_call: TRBD2; clone_size: .; cdr3_aa: CASGTSARETQYF; cdr3_nt: TGTGCCAGCGGGACTAGCGCCAGGGAGACCCAGTACTTC
j_call: TRBJ1-5; v_call: TRBV5-1; d_call: TRBD1; clone_size: .; cdr3_aa: CASSLAGTANQPQHF; cdr3_nt: TGCGCCAGCAGCTTAGCCGGGACAGCGAATCAGCCCCAGCATTTT
j_call: TRBJ1-4; v_call: TRBV7-2; d_call: .; clone_size: once; cdr3_aa: CASSAERGLFF; cdr3_nt: TGTGCCAGCAGCGCTGAAAGAGGACTGTTTTTT
j_call: TRBJ2-5; v_call: TRBV5-1; d_call: .; clone_size: .; cdr3_aa: CASSLAQETQYF; cdr3_nt: TGCGCCAGCAGCTTGGCTCAAGAGACCCAGTACTTC
j_call: TRBJ2-2; v_call: TRBV4-3; d_call: TRBD1; clone_size: .; cdr3_aa: CASSHRQGVGELFF; cdr3_nt: TGCGCCAGCAGCCACCGACAGGGTGTCGGGGAGCTGTTTTTT